This TCR beta chain originates from a study of T cell responses to AZD1222 COVID-19 vaccine. For the study at large: Doses given second, at about 4 or about 12 weeks, were pooled.

The study, taken as a whole, reports: A reported finding is that nearly half of spike-specific TCRs target unmutated variant regions. Females made up more of the donors, who were largely white British, and clonal diversity may have come out too low.

Details on this clone: Its cognate antigen is unknown.

Clones were read by immunoSEQ multiplex PCR, and TCRdb kept only the in-frame ones, dropping some. The profile covers approximately 74,000 clones, with 80% to 85% appearing a single time and about 3% taken by the ten largest. The germline V gene encodes CDR1 DFQATT and CDR2 SNEGSKA (reference sequence). The V gene end was trimmed by 3 bases and the J gene end by 1 base; junction bases not matched to a gene: 6. The CDR3 length is 15 residues. The sequence came from an adult in good health. The specimen was peripheral blood, collected on day 0 of AZD1222 vaccination. V is TRBV20-1 and J is TRBJ2-7; 10 bases match TRBD2. The CDR3 sequence: CSASLPSGGSYEQYF. In DNA, the CDR3 is TGCAGTGCTAGTCTGCCTAGCGGGGGATCCTACGAGCAGTACTTC.